Listed below are T cell receptor beta chains from one sample, sequenced in a study of T cells in localized non-small cell lung cancer. Clones were sequenced by immunoSEQ multiplex PCR, and TCRdb holds only the in-frame ones, with some missing. The sample lists under 4,500 clones, around 40% occurring once. Sequencing used lung tumor tissue, obtained before any cancer treatment. Receptors originate from a woman between 35 and 75 years old with stage I lung adenocarcinoma. Both conserved end residues are trimmed from each CDR3. Each record gives: CDR3 protein, V gene, J gene, CDR3 length, D gene. The D gene is left open where the match is weak.

CDR3: ASSLGTSGRDHEQF
V: TRBV11-3
J: TRBJ2-1
length: 14
D: TRBD2

CDR3: ASSPGRGTQY
V: TRBV18
J: TRBJ2-3
length: 10
D: -

CDR3: ATSRGGLIYEQY
V: TRBV15
J: TRBJ2-7
length: 12
D: -

CDR3: ASSSWTSGSHNEQF
V: TRBV28
J: TRBJ2-1
length: 14
D: TRBD2

CDR3: ASSLALGTYDTQY
V: TRBV6-8
J: TRBJ2-3
length: 13
D: -

CDR3: ASSSTTGVDQPQH
V: TRBV6-8
J: TRBJ1-5
length: 13
D: TRBD1

CDR3: AWRRLAGAEQF
V: TRBV30
J: TRBJ2-1
length: 11
D: TRBD2

CDR3: ASSELRGRYDEQF
V: TRBV10-2
J: TRBJ2-1
length: 13
D: TRBD2

CDR3: ASMNPTGGGEKLF
V: TRBV28
J: TRBJ1-4
length: 13
D: TRBD1

CDR3: ASSQLRFGNTDTQY
V: TRBV11-3
J: TRBJ2-3
length: 14
D: -

CDR3: ASTFASGTYEQY
V: TRBV9
J: TRBJ2-7
length: 12
D: TRBD2

CDR3: ASSLASYQETQY
V: TRBV11-3
J: TRBJ2-5
length: 12
D: -

CDR3: ASSLGQGKGGRDRSNEQF
V: TRBV5-1
J: TRBJ2-1
length: 18
D: TRBD1

CDR3: SSGGRASYNEQF
V: TRBV29-1
J: TRBJ2-1
length: 12
D: TRBD2

CDR3: SVEGDWERTQY
V: TRBV29-1
J: TRBJ2-5
length: 11
D: -

CDR3: ASRGGQSAYGYT
V: TRBV11-3
J: TRBJ1-2
length: 12
D: -

CDR3: ASSQIGGRDLSGANVLT
V: TRBV4-1
J: TRBJ2-6
length: 17
D: -

CDR3: ASSLRDRGDYGYT
V: TRBV28
J: TRBJ1-2
length: 13
D: TRBD1

CDR3: ASSESGGGKWETQY
V: TRBV25-1
J: TRBJ2-5
length: 14
D: -

CDR3: ASTSGSKDEQF
V: TRBV7-8
J: TRBJ2-1
length: 11
D: TRBD2

CDR3: ASSPQRTGVANTGELF
V: TRBV18
J: TRBJ2-2
length: 16
D: -

CDR3: ASSPGTSGRNTQY
V: TRBV18
J: TRBJ2-3
length: 13
D: TRBD2

CDR3: ASSSPRLAEYVGVGEQY
V: TRBV11-3
J: TRBJ2-7
length: 17
D: TRBD2

CDR3: ASKGGIEQY
V: TRBV19
J: TRBJ2-7
length: 9
D: -

CDR3: ASSEGSGTFYEQY
V: TRBV11-3
J: TRBJ2-7
length: 13
D: -

CDR3: ASSLRDLGAEQY
V: TRBV11-3
J: TRBJ2-7
length: 12
D: -

CDR3: ASSLSDRHQETQY
V: TRBV18
J: TRBJ2-5
length: 13
D: -

CDR3: ATSRDRASYGYT
V: TRBV15
J: TRBJ1-2
length: 12
D: -

CDR3: AWSVGSGSADTQY
V: TRBV30
J: TRBJ2-3
length: 13
D: TRBD2

CDR3: ASTPPKGEGETQY
V: TRBV28
J: TRBJ2-5
length: 13
D: -

CDR3: ASSTGQGAAGTDTQY
V: TRBV6-8
J: TRBJ2-3
length: 15
D: TRBD1

CDR3: ASFGTVGNEQF
V: TRBV6-8
J: TRBJ2-1
length: 11
D: -

CDR3: ASSRLTDRDQETQY
V: TRBV14
J: TRBJ2-5
length: 14
D: -

CDR3: ATSRDPTSGTYNEQF
V: TRBV15
J: TRBJ2-1
length: 15
D: TRBD2

CDR3: ASSPGQGSTEAF
V: TRBV19
J: TRBJ1-1
length: 12
D: TRBD1

CDR3: ASRDPGDGTGELF
V: TRBV25-1
J: TRBJ2-2
length: 13
D: -

CDR3: ASSPEPGQGNTGELF
V: TRBV18
J: TRBJ2-2
length: 15
D: TRBD1

CDR3: ASRQGGDQPQH
V: TRBV19
J: TRBJ1-5
length: 11
D: TRBD1

CDR3: ASALGGGGYT
V: TRBV9
J: TRBJ1-2
length: 10
D: -

CDR3: ASSLTSGSDTQY
V: TRBV18
J: TRBJ2-3
length: 12
D: TRBD2

CDR3: ASSSLGRGYT
V: TRBV28
J: TRBJ1-2
length: 10
D: -

CDR3: ASSILPHRGGQETQY
V: TRBV19
J: TRBJ2-5
length: 15
D: -

CDR3: ASSPVGQGNEQY
V: TRBV18
J: TRBJ2-7
length: 12
D: TRBD1